The 26 T cell receptor beta chains given below trace back to one sample, sequenced in a study of blood T cell repertoires in COVID-19. Assay used: immunoSEQ multiplex PCR; TCRdb lists only in-frame clones, some missing. The repertoire consists of around 100,000 clones, with over 75% occurring once and the leading ten covering around 5%. The specimen sequenced was peripheral blood. These TCRs come from a man in his fifties with acute or convalescent COVID-19.

This sequence joins TRBV5-1 and TRBJ1-1; possible D gene TRBD1, 6 bases. Germline assignment: CDR1 SGHRS and CDR2 YFSETQ. There are 16 residues in the CDR3. V lost 0 bases to trimming and J lost 1 base, with 13 bases between them. DNA for the CDR3: TGCGCCAGCAGCTTGGGAAGCAGAGGGGGGAACACTGAAGCTTTCTTT. Translated: CASSLGSRGGNTEAFF.

V usage is TRBV7-9 and J usage is TRBJ2-3; the D gene is possibly TRBD1 (6 bases). This CDR3 comprises 16 residues. The germline V gene encodes CDR1 SEHNR and CDR2 FQNEAQ (reference sequence). Trimming shortened V by 2 bases and J by 2 bases, and 14 bases separated the two germline ends. The CDR3 DNA follows: TGTGCCAGCAGCTTACATACGGGACACTTCACAGATACGCAGTATTTT. The encoded protein is CASSLHTGHFTDTQYF.

The chain combines TRBV2 with TRBJ2-3; D perhaps matches TRBD2 (5 bases). The germline V gene encodes CDR1 SNHLY and CDR2 FYNNEI. V shed 7 bases and J shed 3 bases, with 14 bases lying between them. The CDR3 runs 14 residues. CDR3 sequence (DNA): TGTGCCAGCAAACCCCATCGGGGAACAGATACGCAGTATTTT. Translated: CASKPHRGTDTQYF.

The chain recombines TRBV24-1 with TRBJ2-5; 9 bases are a match to TRBD1. Germline trimming cut 4 bases from V and 3 bases from J; bases unmatched to any gene: 2. Germline V gene sequence: CDR1 KGHDR, CDR2 SFDVKD. This CDR3 region has 14 residues. The CDR3 loop is CATSDRTGEETQYF. The DNA of the CDR3 is TGTGCCACCAGTGACCGGACAGGGGAAGAGACCCAGTACTTC.

The J gene is TRBJ1-1, the V gene TRBV11-2; D gene ambiguous. This CDR3 has 13 amino acids. Trimming pared 1 base from V and 6 bases from J, leaving 9 bases between. Germline V lookup: CDR1 SGHAT, CDR2 FQNNGV. CDR3 sequence: CASSLGASPEAFF. CDR3 DNA: TGTGCCAGCAGCTTAGGGGCATCCCCTGAAGCTTTCTTT.

The CDR3 loop is CAISERTNEKLFF. The DNA of the CDR3 is TGTGCCATCAGTGAACGGACTAATGAAAAACTGTTTTTT. The V gene is TRBV10-3, the J gene TRBJ1-4; D not resolved. The CDR3 covers 13 residues. Between the trimmed V and J ends, which lost 3 bases and 2 bases, there was a span of 4 bases. Germline V gene data show CDR1 as ENHRY and CDR2 as SYGVKD.

This clone was picked up a small number of times. V and J are TRBV6-1 and TRBJ1-5; TRBD1 matches at 10 bases. The V segment lost 2 bases and the J segment 0 bases; nucleotides outside the gene matches: 7. Germline CDR1 MNHNS, CDR2 SASEGT. This CDR3 contains 18 residues. CDR3 amino acids: CASSESGGTGVSNQPQHF. For the CDR3, the DNA is TGTGCCAGCAGTGAAAGCGGAGGGACAGGGGTTAGCAATCAGCCCCAGCATTTT.

The V and J genes are TRBV11-2 and TRBJ2-7; 7 nucleotides align to TRBD1. The J segment lost 6 bases and the V segment lost 6 bases, leaving 8 bases of the junction unmatched. CDR3 length: 13 amino acids. The germline CDR1 and CDR2 sequences are SGHAT and FQNNGV. The CDR3 protein is CASSRRGTGEQYF. CDR3 DNA sequence: TGTGCCAGCAGTCGCAGGGGGACCGGCGAGCAGTACTTC.

This chain joins TRBV6-5 and TRBJ2-7; TRBD2 matches 11 bases. With V trimmed by 5 bases and J by 2 bases, 5 bases remained unmatched. Germline CDR1 is MNHEY and CDR2 is SVGAGI. The CDR3 is 15 residues long. CDR3 nucleotide sequence: TGTGCCAGCAGTAAGCTAGCGGGGGGCGCCTACGAGCAGTACTTC. Its protein product is CASSKLAGGAYEQYF.

The rearrangement uses TRBV6-1 and TRBJ1-6, with TRBD1 as a possible D gene (5 bases). Germline V gene lookup returns CDR1 MNHNS and CDR2 SASEGT. This CDR3 has 17 residues. The V and J ends lost 1 base and 5 bases respectively, with 15 bases between them. CDR3 nucleotide sequence: TGTGCCAGCAGTGAAGTTAGAACAGGAGCAAATAATTCACCCCTCCACTTT. It translates to CASSEVRTGANNSPLHF.

The V gene is TRBV5-6, the J gene TRBJ2-2, with a tentative D call TRBD2 (6 bases). Germline V CDR1 and CDR2: SGHDT, YYEEEE. V lost 10 bases and J 1 base, leaving 11 bases between the germline ends. This CDR3 has 13 amino acids. The CDR3 protein is CAGGRGNTGELFF. The CDR3 coding sequence is TGTGCCGGCGGGCGGGGGAACACCGGGGAGCTGTTTTTT. Together with reference TRBV5-6 and TRBJ2-2, the CDR3 gives the full variable domain: DAGVTQSPTHLIKTRGQQVTLRCSPKSGHDTVSWYQQALGQGPQFIFQYYEEEERQRGNFPDRFSGHQFPNYSSELNVNALLLGDSALYLCAGGRGNTGELFFGEGSRLTVL.

The chain is built from TRBV18 and TRBJ1-1; no definite D call. The CDR3 extends over 13 amino acids. Germline loops: CDR1 KGHSH, CDR2 LQKENI. The ends were cut back, 0 bases at V and 4 bases at J, with 6 bases in the middle. CDR3 amino acids: CASSPPSITEAFF. As DNA, the CDR3 is TGTGCCAGCTCACCACCGTCCATCACTGAAGCTTTCTTT.

V gene TRBV6-5 combines with J gene TRBJ1-1; possible D gene TRBD1, 6 bases. V lost 8 bases and J 11 bases, leaving 15 bases between the germline ends. CDR3 length: 11 amino acids. The V gene's germline CDR1 is MNHEY and CDR2 SVGAGI. CDR3 coding DNA: TGTGCCAGCCGCCGACAGGATAAGGCTTTCTTT. As protein: CASRRQDKAFF.

Only a few counts were recorded for this clone. This chain connects TRBV24-1 to TRBJ2-1, with D possibly matching TRBD2 (7 bases). Trimming took off 5 bases at V and 1 base at J, with 17 bases between the two ends. The CDR3 contains 17 residues. The germline gives CDR1 KGHDR, CDR2 SFDVKD. CDR3 sequence (DNA): TGTGCCACCAGTGTCCCGTCGGGGGGCGCGTCCTACAATGAGCAGTTCTTC. Residues: CATSVPSGGASYNEQFF.

V gene TRBV27 combines with J gene TRBJ2-7, with D perhaps TRBD1 (5 bases). The CDR3 contains 16 residues. Germline V lookup: CDR1 MNHEY, CDR2 SMNVEV (reference sequence). V lost 5 bases and J 3 bases, leaving 20 bases between the germline ends. CDR3 loop: CASSKRLWQGNYEQYF. The CDR3 DNA is TGTGCCAGCAGTAAGAGGCTATGGCAGGGAAACTACGAGCAGTACTTC.

The chain has TRBV6-5 and TRBJ2-7; D possibly corresponds to TRBD1 (8 bases). CDR1 and CDR2 from the germline V gene are MNHEY and SVGAGI. Trimming took 8 bases from V and 6 from J, leaving 17 bases between them. CDR3 length: 13 amino acids. The CDR3 DNA sequence: TGTGCCAGCTGGCGGGGAGGGACAGGCGAGCAGTACTTC. Amino acid sequence: CASWRGGTGEQYF.

The rearrangement uses TRBV30 and TRBJ2-5; D is perhaps TRBD2 (6 bases). Germline CDR1 reads GTSNPN; CDR2 reads SVGIG (reference sequence). The ends were cut back, 5 bases at V and 2 bases at J, with 12 bases in the middle. This CDR3 has 13 residues. Written as DNA, the CDR3 is TGTGCCTGGGACCTGGGACTGCAAGAGACCCAGTACTTC. It is translated as CAWDLGLQETQYF.

This chain joins TRBV5-1 and TRBJ1-1, with D perhaps TRBD1 (6 bases). The CDR3 runs to 15 residues. Trimming left V 4 bases short and J 5 bases short, with 18 bases between. Germline V CDR1 and CDR2: SGHRS, YFSETQ. CDR3 amino acids: CASSATGNSVTEAFF. The CDR3 DNA reads TGCGCCAGCAGCGCTACAGGGAATTCAGTTACTGAAGCTTTCTTT.

The V call is TRBV27, the J call TRBJ2-7; TRBD2 matches 10 bases. The CDR3 loop spans 15 amino acids. CDR1 and CDR2 (germline): MNHEY, SMNVEV (reference sequence). The V and J ends lost 4 bases and 3 bases, in that order; junction bases with no gene match: 6. CDR3 nucleotide sequence: TGTGCCAGCAGTTCGCCGGGACTAGCGAACTACGAGCAGTACTTC. Amino acids: CASSSPGLANYEQYF.

This clone was observed a single time. The J gene is TRBJ2-1, the V gene TRBV24-1; TRBD1 might be the D (6 bases). Trimming shortened V by 2 bases and J by 5 bases, and 12 bases separated the two germline ends. The length of the CDR3 is 15 residues. Germline V CDR1 and CDR2: KGHDR, SFDVKD. The CDR3 here is CATSDSGHGNNEQFF. The CDR3 region has the DNA TGTGCCACCAGTGATTCGGGACACGGGAACAATGAGCAGTTCTTC.

This chain links TRBV21-1 with TRBJ2-7; the table gives TRBD1 as D, unverified against the DNA. TRBV21-1 counts as a pseudogene. The length of the CDR3 is 16 residues. CDR3 loop: CASSKVKGVDIYEQYF. The CDR3 DNA reads TGTGCCAGCAGCAAAGTGAAGGGGGTGGACATATACGAGCAGTACTTC.

V and J are TRBV9 and TRBJ1-1, with D possibly being TRBD1 (6 bases). Germline V gene sequence: CDR1 SGDLS, CDR2 YYNGEE. This CDR3 comprises 14 residues. The germline V and J ends were trimmed by 0 bases and 7 bases, with 13 bases remaining between them. The CDR3 nucleotides are TGTGCCAGCAGCGTAGGACAGGCCTACAATGAAGCTTTCTTT. Translation gives CASSVGQAYNEAFF.

The genes are TRBV19 and TRBJ2-5; 10 bases align to TRBD2. The J segment lost 9 bases and the V segment lost 6 bases, leaving 22 bases of the junction unmatched. Germline CDR1 reads LNHDA; CDR2 reads SQIVND (reference sequence). The CDR3 extends over 18 amino acids. The CDR3 reads CASSTSQSSLAGVGPQYF. CDR3 sequence (DNA): TGTGCCAGTAGCACGTCACAATCTAGCCTAGCGGGAGTTGGACCCCAGTACTTC.

The V and J genes are TRBV18 and TRBJ2-5; 13 positions agree with TRBD2. CDR1 KGHSH and CDR2 LQKENI come from the germline V gene. The ends lost 4 bases at V and 2 bases at J; junction bases unmatched: 4. CDR3 length: 16 residues. CDR3 sequence reads: CASSQRTSGSQETQYF. The CDR3 DNA is TGTGCCAGCTCACAACGGACTAGCGGGAGTCAAGAGACCCAGTACTTC. The full variable domain, its missing parts supplied by reference TRBV18 and TRBJ2-5, is NAGVMQNPRHLVRRRGQEARLRCSPMKGHSHVYWYRQLPEEGLKFMVYLQKENIIDESGMPKERFSAEFPKEGPSILRIQQVVRGDSAAYFCASSQRTSGSQETQYFGPGTRLLVL.

The J gene is TRBJ2-2, the V gene TRBV5-3; 13 bases map to TRBD2. TRBV5-3 has ORF status, its function being uncertain. V gave up 3 bases and J gave up 2 bases; unmatched junction bases: 4. The CDR3 is 17 residues long. As DNA, the CDR3 is TGTGCCAGAAGCTGGGGACTAGCGGGAATAAACACCGGGGAGCTGTTTTTT. Amino acid sequence: CARSWGLAGINTGELFF.

The V call is TRBV2, the J call TRBJ2-3, with 13 bases aligning to TRBD2. The J segment lost 3 bases and the V segment lost 4 bases, leaving 10 bases of the junction unmatched. The CDR3 covers 18 residues. Germline CDR1 reads SNHLY; CDR2 reads FYNNEI. The CDR3 reads CASSGAGLAGVGTDTQYF. The CDR3 DNA reads TGTGCCAGCAGTGGGGCTGGACTAGCGGGAGTAGGGACAGATACGCAGTATTTT.